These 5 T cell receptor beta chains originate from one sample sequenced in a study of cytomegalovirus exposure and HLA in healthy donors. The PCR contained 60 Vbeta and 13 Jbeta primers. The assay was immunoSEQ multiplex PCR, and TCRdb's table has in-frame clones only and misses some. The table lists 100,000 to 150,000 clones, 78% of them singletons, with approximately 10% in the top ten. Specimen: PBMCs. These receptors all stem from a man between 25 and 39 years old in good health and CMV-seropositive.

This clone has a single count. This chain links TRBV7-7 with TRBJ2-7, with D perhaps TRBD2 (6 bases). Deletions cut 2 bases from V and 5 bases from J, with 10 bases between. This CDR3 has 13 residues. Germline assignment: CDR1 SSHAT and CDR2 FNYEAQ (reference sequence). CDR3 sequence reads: CASSLTRRDEQYF. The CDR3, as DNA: TGTGCCAGCAGCTTAACGAGGAGGGACGAGCAGTACTTC. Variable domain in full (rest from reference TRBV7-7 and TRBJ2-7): GAGVSQSPRYKVTKRGQDVTLRCDPISSHATLYWYQQALGQGPEFLTYFNYEAQPDKSGLPSDRFSAERPEGSISTLTIQRTEQRDSAMYRCASSLTRRDEQYFGPGTRLTVT.

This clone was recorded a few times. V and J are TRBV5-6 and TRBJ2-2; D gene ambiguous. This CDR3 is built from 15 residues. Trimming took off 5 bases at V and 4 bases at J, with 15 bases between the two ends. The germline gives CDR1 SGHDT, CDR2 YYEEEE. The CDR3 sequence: CASRREPKSTGELFF. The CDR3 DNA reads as TGTGCCAGCAGGCGAGAGCCCAAGAGCACCGGGGAGCTGTTTTTT.

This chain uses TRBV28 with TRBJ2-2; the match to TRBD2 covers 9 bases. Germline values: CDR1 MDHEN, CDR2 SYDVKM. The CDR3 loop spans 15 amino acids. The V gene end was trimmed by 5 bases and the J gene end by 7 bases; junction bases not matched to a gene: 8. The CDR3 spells CASSLSGRLSGELFF. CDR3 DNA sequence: TGTGCCAGCAGTCTGAGCGGGAGGTTAAGCGGGGAGCTGTTTTTT.

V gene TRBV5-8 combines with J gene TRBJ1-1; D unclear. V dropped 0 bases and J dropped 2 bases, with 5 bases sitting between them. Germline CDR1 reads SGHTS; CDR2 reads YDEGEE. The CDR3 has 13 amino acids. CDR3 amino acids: CASSLGGNTEAFF. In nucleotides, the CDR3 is TGTGCCAGCAGCTTGGGCGGCAACACTGAAGCTTTCTTT.

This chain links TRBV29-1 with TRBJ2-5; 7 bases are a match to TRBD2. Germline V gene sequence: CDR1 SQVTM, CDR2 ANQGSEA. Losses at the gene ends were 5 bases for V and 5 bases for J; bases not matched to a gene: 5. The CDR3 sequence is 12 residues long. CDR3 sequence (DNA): TGCAGCGTTTCCCTCGGGGGGGAGACCCAGTACTTC. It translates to CSVSLGGETQYF.